These 12 T cell receptor beta chains were sequenced from one sample in a study of T cell changes during pregnancy in multiple sclerosis. TCRdb's copy holds only in-frame clones and misses some; the assay was immunoSEQ multiplex PCR. Among some 71,000 clones, roughly nine tenths were seen once, and the ten largest hold more than 1.1%. Sequencing used peripheral blood, obtained after pregnancy. The receptors shown here come from a female donor with multiple sclerosis, enrolled in a pregnancy study.

The chain uses TRBV28 and TRBJ2-7, with a weak D call TRBD2 (6 bases). CDR1 is MDHEN and CDR2 is SYDVKM in the germline V gene. The CDR3 has 15 amino acids. V was pared by 2 bases and J by 2 bases, with 13 bases between. The CDR3 reads CASSLNRGGPYEQYF. The CDR3 DNA follows: TGTGCCAGCAGTTTAAATAGGGGAGGCCCCTACGAGCAGTACTTC.

The chain combines TRBV9 with TRBJ2-3; 11 bases line up with TRBD2. The CDR3 has 17 residues. Germline assignment: CDR1 SGDLS and CDR2 YYNGEE. The ends lost 4 bases at V and 3 bases at J; junction bases unmatched: 10. The CDR3 sequence is CASSPVVAGGITDTQYF. DNA for the CDR3: TGTGCCAGCAGCCCAGTGGTAGCGGGAGGGATAACAGATACGCAGTATTTT.

This chain joins TRBV27 and TRBJ1-1, with D tentatively TRBD1 (6 bases). Germline values: CDR1 MNHEY, CDR2 SMNVEV (reference sequence). CDR3 length: 13 amino acids. Trimming removed 1 base from V and 8 bases from J, with 11 bases in between. This CDR3 reads CASSLLDSREAFF. The CDR3 DNA follows: TGTGCCAGCAGTTTATTGGACAGCCGGGAAGCTTTCTTT.

CDR3 sequence (DNA): TGTGCCAGCAGTTTACAGTATAGCAATCAGCCCCAGCATTTT. Translation: CASSLQYSNQPQHF. The chain links TRBV2 to TRBJ1-5; D not certain. The CDR3 spans 14 residues. The V end was cut by 5 bases, the J end by 0 bases, with 8 bases between. In germline, CDR1 is SNHLY, CDR2 FYNNEI. The entire variable domain, with the rest obtained from reference TRBV2 and TRBJ1-5, is as follows: EPEVTQTPSHQVTQMGQEVILRCVPISNHLYFYWYRQILGQKVEFLVSFYNNEISEKSEIFDDQFSVERPDGSNFTLKIRSTKLEDSAMYFCASSLQYSNQPQHFGDGTRLSIL.

The chain is built from TRBV7-2 and TRBJ1-4, with TRBD1 matching 10 bases. V shed 5 bases and J 7 bases; nucleotides not matched to a gene: 7. The germline gives CDR1 SGHTA, CDR2 FQGNSA. The CDR3 covers 15 residues. The CDR3 sequence is CASSPGQGGGEKLFF. The CDR3 nucleotides are TGTGCCAGCAGCCCCGGACAGGGGGGGGGTGAAAAACTGTTTTTT. Complete variable domain (other parts from reference TRBV7-2 and TRBJ1-4): GAGVSQSPSNKVTEKGKDVELRCDPISGHTALYWYRQSLGQGLEFLIYFQGNSAPDKSGLPSDRFSAERTGGSVSTLTIQRTQQEDSAVYLCASSPGQGGGEKLFFGSGTQLSVL.

The gene calls are TRBV6-6 and TRBJ2-1, with unresolved D. V lost 6 bases and J 4 bases, leaving 7 bases between the germline ends. Germline V gene sequence: CDR1 MNHNY, CDR2 SVGAGI (reference sequence). The CDR3 extends over 12 amino acids. CDR3 bases: TGTGCCAGCAGCCTACTGTACAATGAGCAGTTCTTC. Its protein is CASSLLYNEQFF.

V gene TRBV5-6 combines with J gene TRBJ2-7; maybe TRBD1 (6 bases). CDR1 and CDR2 (germline): SGHDT, YYEEEE. V lost 7 bases, J lost 3 bases, and 8 bases lay in between. The CDR3 consists of 11 residues. The CDR3, as DNA: TGTGCCAGCGCGGACAGCTACGAGCAGTACTTC. Translating it yields CASADSYEQYF.

The V and J genes are TRBV5-1 and TRBJ2-1, with 11 bases aligning to TRBD2. The CDR3 spans 15 residues. Germline-derived CDR1 and CDR2 are SGHRS and YFSETQ. Trimming cost V 2 bases and J 5 bases; bases outside gene matches: 3. The CDR3 nucleotides read TGCGCCAGCAGCTTCGGGACTAGCGGAGACAATGAGCAGTTCTTC. Protein product: CASSFGTSGDNEQFF.

The chain combines TRBV29-1 with TRBJ2-2, with D possibly matching TRBD2 (6 bases). The CDR3 is 13 amino acids. CDR1 and CDR2 from the germline V gene are SQVTM and ANQGSEA. V gave up 3 bases and J gave up 4 bases, with 9 bases separating them. CDR3 loop: CSVDGSGTGELFF. DNA for the CDR3: TGCAGCGTTGACGGGAGCGGCACCGGGGAGCTGTTTTTT.

The CDR3 spells CASGSQETQYF. In nucleotides, the CDR3 is TGTGCCTCGGGAAGCCAAGAGACCCAGTACTTC. The chain is built from TRBV30 and TRBJ2-5; the D gene is possibly TRBD2 (5 bases). Germline CDR1 and CDR2: GTSNPN and SVGIG (reference sequence). This CDR3 comprises 11 residues. The ends were cut back, 7 bases at V and 1 base at J, with 7 bases in the middle.

This chain joins TRBV19 and TRBJ2-1; 8 bases fit TRBD2. Germline V lookup: CDR1 LNHDA, CDR2 SQIVND (reference sequence). V trimming: 5 bases; J trimming: 9 bases; junction bases outside the gene matches: 6. The CDR3 contains 13 residues. CDR3 protein: CASSAGLAREQFF. The CDR3, as DNA: TGTGCCAGTAGTGCCGGACTAGCCCGTGAGCAGTTCTTC.

The chain links TRBV5-4 to TRBJ2-7; 8 nucleotides line up with TRBD1. Germline CDR1 reads SGHNT; CDR2 reads YYREEE (reference sequence). J was trimmed by 3 bases and V by 2 bases; bases with no gene match: 4. The CDR3 covers 14 residues. CDR3 loop: CASSFDRGGYEQYF. The CDR3 nucleotides read TGTGCCAGCAGCTTCGACAGGGGAGGCTACGAGCAGTACTTC.